This T cell receptor (beta chain) came from a study of CXCR3-negative and CXCR3-positive naive CD8 T cells. Background on the study: Every library held about 1.5 +/- 0.3 million TRB reads, and the total came to around 150 million.

Points on this clonotype: Its specificity is unknown.

Libraries of TRB cDNA were made by 5' RACE and carried UMIs. TCRdb processed the 5' RACE reads again and assigns one entry to each CDR3 protein, with no DNA. The listing records about 130,000 distinct CDR3 sequences. Study-wide points: For CXCR3-positive naive cells, TRB CDR3s were more hydrophobic than those of CXCR3-negative naive cells.

Germline V CDR1 and CDR2: SEHNR, FQNEAQ (reference sequence). This CDR3 region has 12 residues. The chain employs TRBV7-9 and TRBJ1-2. The origin of this receptor is a human donor in good health. Some clones in this sample may be carry-over from other donors' samples. Material for sequencing was naive CXCR3+ CD8+ T cells from blood. Sample subset: CD45RO-CCR7+CD27+CD95- naive CD8+ T cells expressing CXCR3 (TNR3+). CDR3 sequence reads: CASSPGLYGYTF. Variable domain in full (rest from reference TRBV7-9 and TRBJ1-2): DTGVSQNPRHKITKRGQNVTFRCDPISEHNRLYWYRQTLGQGPEFLTYFQNEAQLEKSRLLSDRFSAERPKGSFSTLEIQRTEQGDSAMYLCASSPGLYGYTFGSGTRLTVV.